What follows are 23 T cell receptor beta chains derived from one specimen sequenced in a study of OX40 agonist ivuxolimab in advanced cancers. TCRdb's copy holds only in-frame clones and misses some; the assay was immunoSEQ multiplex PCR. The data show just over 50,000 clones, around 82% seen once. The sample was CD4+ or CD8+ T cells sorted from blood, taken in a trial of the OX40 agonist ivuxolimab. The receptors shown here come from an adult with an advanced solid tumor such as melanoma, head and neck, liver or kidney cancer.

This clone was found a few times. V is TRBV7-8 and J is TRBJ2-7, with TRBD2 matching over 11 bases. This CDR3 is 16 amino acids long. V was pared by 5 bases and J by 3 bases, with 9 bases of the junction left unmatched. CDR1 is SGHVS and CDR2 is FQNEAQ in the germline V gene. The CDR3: CASSVSTSGGFYEQYF. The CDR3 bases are TGTGCCAGCAGCGTATCTACTAGCGGGGGTTTCTACGAGCAGTACTTC.

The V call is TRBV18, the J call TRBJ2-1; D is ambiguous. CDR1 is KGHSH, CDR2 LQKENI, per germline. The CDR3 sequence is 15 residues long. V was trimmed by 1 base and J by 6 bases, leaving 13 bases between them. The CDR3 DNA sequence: TGTGCCAGCTCACCACAGAATTACGGCAGCAATGAGCAGTTCTTC. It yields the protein CASSPQNYGSNEQFF. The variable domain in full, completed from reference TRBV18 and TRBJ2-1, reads NAGVMQNPRHLVRRRGQEARLRCSPMKGHSHVYWYRQLPEEGLKFMVYLQKENIIDESGMPKERFSAEFPKEGPSILRIQQVVRGDSAAYFCASSPQNYGSNEQFFGPGTRLTVL.

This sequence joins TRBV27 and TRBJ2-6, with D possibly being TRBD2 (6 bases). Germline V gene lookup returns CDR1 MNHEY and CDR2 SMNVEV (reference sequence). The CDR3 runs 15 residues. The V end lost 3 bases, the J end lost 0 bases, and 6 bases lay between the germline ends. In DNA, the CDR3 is TGTGCCAGCAGTTTCGGGGGCTCTGGGGCCAACGTCCTGACTTTC. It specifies CASSFGGSGANVLTF.

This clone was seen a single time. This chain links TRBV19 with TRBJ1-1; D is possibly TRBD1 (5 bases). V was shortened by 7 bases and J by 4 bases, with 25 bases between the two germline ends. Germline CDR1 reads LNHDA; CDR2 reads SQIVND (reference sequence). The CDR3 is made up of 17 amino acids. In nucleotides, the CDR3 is TGTGCCAGTACTTCATCGGTTACAGCGCCAAGGGGCACTGAAGCTTTCTTT. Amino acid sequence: CASTSSVTAPRGTEAFF.

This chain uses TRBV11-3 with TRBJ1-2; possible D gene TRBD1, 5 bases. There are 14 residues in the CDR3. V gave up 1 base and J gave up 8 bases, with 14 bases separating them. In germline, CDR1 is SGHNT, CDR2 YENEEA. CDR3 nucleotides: TGTGCCAGCAGCTTAGTCACGGGGCAAGGAGGCTACACCTTC. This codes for CASSLVTGQGGYTF.

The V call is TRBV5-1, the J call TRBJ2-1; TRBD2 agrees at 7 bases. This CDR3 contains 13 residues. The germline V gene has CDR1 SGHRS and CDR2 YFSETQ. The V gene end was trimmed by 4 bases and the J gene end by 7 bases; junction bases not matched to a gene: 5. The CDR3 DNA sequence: TGCGCCAGCAGCGCGGGAGATCAAAATGAGCAGTTCTTC. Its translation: CASSAGDQNEQFF.

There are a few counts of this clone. The chain's CDR3 is CASSQVAFRNEQFF. The CDR3 DNA follows: TGCGCCAGCAGCCAAGTAGCGTTTCGGAATGAGCAGTTCTTC. This chain uses TRBV4-1 with TRBJ2-1, with D perhaps TRBD2 (5 bases). V lost 1 base and J 7 bases, leaving 11 bases between the germline ends. The CDR3 is 14 amino acids. CDR1 and CDR2 from the germline V gene are MGHRA and YSYEKL.

CDR3 protein: CASGQGTGRSEKLFF. The DNA of the CDR3 is TGTGCTAGTGGTCAGGGGACAGGCCGGAGTGAAAAACTGTTTTTT. The V call is TRBV12-5, the J call TRBJ1-4, with 8 bases that match TRBD1. In germline, CDR1 is LGHNT, CDR2 FRNRAP. The ends lost 5 bases at V and 7 bases at J; junction bases unmatched: 9. The CDR3 runs to 15 residues.

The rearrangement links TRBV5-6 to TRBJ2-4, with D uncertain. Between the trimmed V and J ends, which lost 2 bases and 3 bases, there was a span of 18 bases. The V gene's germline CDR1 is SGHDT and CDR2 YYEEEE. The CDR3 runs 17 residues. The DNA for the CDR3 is TGTGCCAGCAGCTTAAGGGTGGTAGGGAACTACAAAAACATTCAGTACTTC. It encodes CASSLRVVGNYKNIQYF.

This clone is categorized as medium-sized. The CDR3 nucleotides read TGTGCCAGCAGTTATACCCCCTCGGAACCCCTCCACTTT. It translates to CASSYTPSEPLHF. The chain recombines TRBV6-5 with TRBJ1-6; D unresolved. Germline V gives CDR1 MNHEY, CDR2 SVGAGI. CDR3 length: 13 residues. V lost 3 bases and J lost 12, with 12 bases in between.

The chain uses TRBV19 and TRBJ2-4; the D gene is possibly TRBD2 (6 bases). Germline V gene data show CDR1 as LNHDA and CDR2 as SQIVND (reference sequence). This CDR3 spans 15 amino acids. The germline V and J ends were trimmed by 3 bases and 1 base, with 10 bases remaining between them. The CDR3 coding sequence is TGTGCCAGTAGTATTCCCGCGGGGGCCAAAAACATTCAGTACTTC. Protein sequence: CASSIPAGAKNIQYF.

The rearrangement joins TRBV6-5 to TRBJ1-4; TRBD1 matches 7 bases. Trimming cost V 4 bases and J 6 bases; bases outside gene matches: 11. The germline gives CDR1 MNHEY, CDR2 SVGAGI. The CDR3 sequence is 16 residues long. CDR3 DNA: TGTGCCAGCAGTTCCACAGGGGCCGGGGGGTATGAAAAACTGTTTTTT. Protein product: CASSSTGAGGYEKLFF.

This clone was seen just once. CDR3 bases: TGCAGCGCCACAACCGGGACAGGGAACAATCAGCCCCAGCATTTT. This codes for CSATTGTGNNQPQHF. The rearrangement joins TRBV29-1 to TRBJ1-5, with TRBD1 matching over 9 bases. The CDR3 is 15 amino acids. Germline CDR1 and CDR2: SQVTM and ANQGSEA. After removal of 7 bases from V and 3 bases from J, the junction contained 10 bases not matched to a gene. Combining the CDR3 with reference TRBV29-1 and TRBJ1-5 gives the whole variable domain SAVISQKPSRDICQRGTSLTIQCQVDSQVTMMFWYRQQPGQSLTLIATANQGSEATYESGFVIDKFPISRPNLTFSTLTVSNMSPEDSSIYLCSATTGTGNNQPQHFGDGTRLSIL.

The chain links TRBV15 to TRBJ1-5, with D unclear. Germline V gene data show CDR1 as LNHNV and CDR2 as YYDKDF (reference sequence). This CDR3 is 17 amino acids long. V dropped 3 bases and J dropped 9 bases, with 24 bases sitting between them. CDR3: CATSSSGYGFPGSPQHF. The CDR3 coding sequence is TGTGCCACCAGCAGTAGCGGATACGGTTTTCCCGGTTCGCCCCAGCATTTT.

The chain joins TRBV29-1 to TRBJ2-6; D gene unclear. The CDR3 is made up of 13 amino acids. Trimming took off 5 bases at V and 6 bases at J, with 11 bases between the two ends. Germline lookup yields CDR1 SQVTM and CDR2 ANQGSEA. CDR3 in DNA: TGCAGCGTTAGACGGGCCATGGCCAACGTCCTGACTTTC. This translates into CSVRRAMANVLTF.

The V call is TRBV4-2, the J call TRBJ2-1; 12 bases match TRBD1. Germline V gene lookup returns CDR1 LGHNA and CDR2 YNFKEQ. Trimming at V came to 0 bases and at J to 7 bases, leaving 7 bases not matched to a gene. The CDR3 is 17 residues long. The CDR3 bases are TGTGCCAGCAGCCAAGAGGTGGGACAGGGGGCGCGGAATGAGCAGTTCTTC. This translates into CASSQEVGQGARNEQFF.

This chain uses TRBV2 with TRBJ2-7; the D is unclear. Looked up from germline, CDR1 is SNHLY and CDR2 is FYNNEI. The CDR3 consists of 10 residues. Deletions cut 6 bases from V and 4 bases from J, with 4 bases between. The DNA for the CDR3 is TGTGCCAGCAGCTATTACGAGCAGTACTTC. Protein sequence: CASSYYEQYF.

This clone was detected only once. The CDR3: CASSGSTDTQYF. The CDR3 nucleotides are TGCGCCAGCTCTGGGAGCACAGATACGCAGTATTTT. V and J are TRBV4-1 and TRBJ2-3, with D unresolved. The CDR3 has 12 amino acids. CDR1 MGHRA and CDR2 YSYEKL come from the germline V gene. With 8 bases removed from V and 0 bases from J, the gap between germline ends came to 6 bases.

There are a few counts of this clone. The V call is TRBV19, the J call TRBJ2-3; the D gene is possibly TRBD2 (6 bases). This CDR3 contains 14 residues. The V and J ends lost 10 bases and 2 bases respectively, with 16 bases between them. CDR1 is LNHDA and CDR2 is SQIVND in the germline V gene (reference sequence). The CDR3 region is CATRDGGVTDTQYF. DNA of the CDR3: TGTGCCACTCGGGACGGGGGAGTCACAGATACGCAGTATTTT.

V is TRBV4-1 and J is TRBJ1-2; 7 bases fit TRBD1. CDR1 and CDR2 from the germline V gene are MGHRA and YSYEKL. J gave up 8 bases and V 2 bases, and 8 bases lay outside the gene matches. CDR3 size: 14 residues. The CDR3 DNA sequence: TGCGCCAGCAGCCAATTAACAGGGGCGGGCGGCTACACCTTC. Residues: CASSQLTGAGGYTF.

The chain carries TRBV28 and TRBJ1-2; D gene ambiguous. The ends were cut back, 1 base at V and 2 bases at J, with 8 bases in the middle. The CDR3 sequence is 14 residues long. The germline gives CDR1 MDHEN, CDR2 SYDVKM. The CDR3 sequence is CASSLLTNNYGYTF. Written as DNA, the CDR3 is TGTGCCAGCAGTTTATTGACTAACAACTATGGCTACACCTTC.

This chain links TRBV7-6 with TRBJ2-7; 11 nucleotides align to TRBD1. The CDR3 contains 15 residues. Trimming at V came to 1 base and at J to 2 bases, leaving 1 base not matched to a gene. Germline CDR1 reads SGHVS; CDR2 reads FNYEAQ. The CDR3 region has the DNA TGTGCCAGCAGCTTAGGGACAGGGGGCCCCTACGAGCAGTACTTC. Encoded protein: CASSLGTGGPYEQYF. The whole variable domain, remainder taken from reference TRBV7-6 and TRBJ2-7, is GAGVSQSPRYKVTKRGQDVALRCDPISGHVSLYWYRQALGQGPEFLTYFNYEAQQDKSGLPNDRFSAERPEGSISTLTIQRTEQRDSAMYRCASSLGTGGPYEQYFGPGTRLTVT.

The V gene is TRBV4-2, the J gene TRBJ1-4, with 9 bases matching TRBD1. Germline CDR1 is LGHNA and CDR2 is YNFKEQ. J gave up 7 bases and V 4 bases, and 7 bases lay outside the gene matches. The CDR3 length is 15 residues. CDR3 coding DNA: TGTGCCAGCAGCCCCCGGGACAGGGAAGGTGAAAAACTGTTTTTT. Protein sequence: CASSPRDREGEKLFF.